These 19 T cell receptor beta chains were all obtained from the same sample, sequenced in a study of T cells in Graves' hyperthyroidism and ophthalmopathy. Template material for amplifying TCR beta CDR3 regions consisted of RNA transcripts. TCR CDR3 regions were first amplified by RT-PCR with HTBI primers. A single record per CDR3 protein comes from TCRdb applying MiXCR to the multiplex PCR reads. The table has 750,000 to 900,000 distinct CDR3 sequences, more than 30% seen once. Source material: blood. The source of these receptors is a man between 18 and 29 years old with Graves' hyperthyroidism.

Notes on this clonotype: This may be a read error: a much more frequent sequence differs by one nucleotide. This chain joins TRBV15 and TRBJ2-7; no clear D. Looked up from germline, CDR1 is LNHNV and CDR2 is YYDKDF (reference sequence). The CDR3 loop spans 13 amino acids. The CDR3 protein is CATGRGATYEQYF. CDR3 in DNA: TGTGCCACCGGCAGAGGTGCCACCTACGAGCAGTACTTC.

The chain joins TRBV5-6 to TRBJ1-4, with D hard to call. The germline gives CDR1 SGHDT, CDR2 YYEEEE. Trimming pared 1 base from V and 0 bases from J, leaving 4 bases between. The CDR3 contains 14 residues. The CDR3 loop is CASSLFSTNEKLFF. The CDR3 DNA follows: TGTGCCAGCAGCTTGTTCTCAACTAATGAAAAACTGTTTTTT.

This clonotype appeared a single time. The gene calls are TRBV7-9 and TRBJ2-1; 10 nucleotides agree with TRBD2. Germline-derived CDR1 and CDR2 are SEHNR and FQNEAQ (reference sequence). Unmatched junction bases numbered 5, after V lost 5 bases and J lost 4 bases. This CDR3 is built from 15 residues. CDR3 sequence: CASSPTSGLYNEQFF. The CDR3 region has the DNA TGTGCCAGCAGCCCGACTAGCGGGTTATACAATGAGCAGTTCTTC.

This chain connects TRBV19 to TRBJ2-5, with D tentatively TRBD2 (5 bases). V lost 5 bases and J 3 bases, leaving 13 bases between the germline ends. The V gene's germline CDR1 is LNHDA and CDR2 SQIVND (reference sequence). The CDR3 spans 14 residues. In nucleotides, the CDR3 is TGTGCCAGTAGTGCGCCGGGAAAAGAAGAGACCCAGTACTTC. Encoded protein: CASSAPGKEETQYF. The whole variable domain, filled in from reference TRBV19 and TRBJ2-5, reads DGGITQSPKYLFRKEGQNVTLSCEQNLNHDAMYWYRQDPGQGLRLIYYSQIVNDFQKGDIAEGYSVSREKKESFPLTVTSAQKNPTAFYLCASSAPGKEETQYFGPGTRLLVL.

V gene TRBV20-1 combines with J gene TRBJ1-4; D gene unclear. Trimming left V 0 bases short and J 3 bases short, with 11 bases between. The CDR3 has 15 amino acids. CDR1 is DFQATT and CDR2 is SNEGSKA in the germline V gene (reference sequence). CDR3 residues: CSARDSRVSNEKLFF. CDR3 in DNA: TGCAGTGCTAGAGATTCGAGGGTTTCTAATGAAAAACTGTTTTTT.

This clonotype has a handful of counts. The rearrangement uses TRBV5-1 and TRBJ1-1; a possible D gene is TRBD1 (6 bases). This CDR3 contains 14 residues. Germline V CDR1 and CDR2: SGHRS, YFSETQ. V was trimmed by 7 bases and J by 2 bases, leaving 15 bases between them. The CDR3 DNA reads as TGCGCCAGCTTTTCTGGGACATCAAACACTGAAGCTTTCTTT. Encoded protein: CASFSGTSNTEAFF.

The chain joins TRBV9 to TRBJ2-7, with TRBD2 identical over 10 bases. This CDR3 is 17 amino acids long. After removal of 6 bases from V and 0 bases from J, the junction contained 12 bases not matched to a gene. Germline CDR1 SGDLS, CDR2 YYNGEE. CDR3 nucleotides: TGTGCCAGCAACCCGCCTAGCGGGGGCCAAAGCTCCTACGAGCAGTACTTC. It translates to CASNPPSGGQSSYEQYF.

This sequence joins TRBV9 and TRBJ1-6, with TRBD1 matching over 12 bases. The junction had 5 bases not matched to a gene; V was cut back by 0 bases and J by 10 bases. This CDR3 contains 16 residues. The V gene's germline CDR1 is SGDLS and CDR2 YYNGEE. CDR3 nucleotide sequence: TGTGCCAGCAGCGTAGAGGGACAGGGGGCGAACTCACCCCTCCACTTT. Amino acid sequence: CASSVEGQGANSPLHF. Based on the CDR3 plus reference TRBV9 and TRBJ1-6, the full variable domain is DSGVTQTPKHLITATGQRVTLRCSPRSGDLSVYWYQQSLDQGLQFLIQYYNGEERAKGNILERFSAQQFPDLHSELNLSSLELGDSALYFCASSVEGQGANSPLHFGNGTRLTVT.

There are a few counts of this clonotype. The chain joins TRBV12-3 or TRBV12-4 to TRBJ2-5; no reliable D call. Trimming stripped 4 bases from V and 5 bases from J, with 8 bases between. This CDR3 region has 12 residues. Here the CDR3 reads CASSSRMETQYF. The CDR3 bases are TGTGCCAGCAGTTCAAGGATGGAGACCCAGTACTTC.

The rearrangement joins TRBV20-1 to TRBJ2-5, with D perhaps matching TRBD1 (5 bases). The CDR3 is 16 amino acids. Germline CDR1 reads DFQATT; CDR2 reads SNEGSKA (reference sequence). Trimming removed 0 bases at V and 5 bases at J, with 19 bases between. CDR3 residues: CSARDIEQGGRETQYF. Here the CDR3 DNA reads TGCAGTGCTAGAGATATCGAGCAGGGTGGAAGGGAGACCCAGTACTTC.

The chain joins TRBV13 to TRBJ1-2; 7 bases map to TRBD1. J lost 4 bases, V lost 0 bases, and 11 bases had no gene match. Per the germline V gene, CDR1 is PRHDT and CDR2 is FYEKMQ (reference sequence). The CDR3 is 17 amino acids. DNA of the CDR3: TGTGCCAGCAGCTTAGGCGCGCGTGGACAGGCGAGCTATGGCTACACCTTC. It translates to CASSLGARGQASYGYTF.

The sample holds a few counts of this clonotype. The chain's CDR3 is CASTAKYEQYF. CDR3 DNA: TGTGCCAGCACCGCAAAGTACGAGCAGTACTTC. This chain connects TRBV2 to TRBJ2-7; D is unclear. Trimming pared 7 bases from V and 4 bases from J, leaving 8 bases between. CDR3 length: 11 amino acids. Per germline, CDR1 SNHLY and CDR2 FYNNEI.

This clonotype was counted only a few times. This chain joins TRBV5-5 and TRBJ1-2, with 8 positions matching TRBD1. CDR1 and CDR2 from the germline V gene are SGHKS and YYEKEE (reference sequence). Unmatched junction bases numbered 10, after V lost 4 bases and J lost 5 bases. The CDR3 runs to 15 residues. Written as DNA, the CDR3 is TGTGCCAGCAGCATCGGACAGGGAGATGGGTATGGCTACACCTTC. This sequence encodes CASSIGQGDGYGYTF.

The sample holds many counts of this clonotype. The J gene is TRBJ2-5, the V gene TRBV7-2; the D is unclear. The ends were cut back, 5 bases at V and 7 bases at J, with 11 bases in the middle. The CDR3 has 12 amino acids. Germline assignment: CDR1 SGHTA and CDR2 FQGNSA. CDR3 protein: CASSPQWRTQYF. The CDR3 nucleotides are TGTGCCAGCAGCCCCCAGTGGAGGACCCAGTACTTC.

This clonotype occurred many times. This sequence joins TRBV15 and TRBJ1-3; no clear D. V lost 0 bases and J lost 5, with 11 bases in between. The CDR3 sequence is 15 residues long. The V gene's germline CDR1 is LNHNV and CDR2 YYDKDF (reference sequence). CDR3 amino acids: CATSREEGSRNTIYF. DNA for the CDR3: TGTGCCACCAGCAGAGAGGAGGGATCGAGAAACACCATATATTTT.

Concerning this clonotype: The junction and the germline gene differ at one end; a read error may be behind it. The V call is TRBV5-1, the J call TRBJ2-5; 12 bases map to TRBD2. CDR3 size: 13 residues. Germline V gene data show CDR1 as SGHRS and CDR2 as YFSETQ. The DNA of the CDR3 is TGCGCCAGCAGCTTAGGACTAGCGGGAATTCCGGACTTC. Its translation is CASSLGLAGIPDF.

This chain joins TRBV7-2 and TRBJ2-7; D not resolved. The CDR3 is 14 amino acids. Trimming cost V 2 bases and J 3 bases, with 11 bases left between them. The germline V gene has CDR1 SGHTA and CDR2 FQGNSA. Here the CDR3 DNA reads TGTGCCAGCAGCTTATTAGGCCGGTACTACGAGCAGTACTTC. Translated, it gives CASSLLGRYYEQYF.

This chain joins TRBV12-3 or TRBV12-4 and TRBJ2-5; D is unresolved. The CDR3 spans 14 residues. V was cut by 6 bases and J by 4 bases, with 15 bases left in between. The CDR3 spells CASSPQEEAETQYF. CDR3 DNA sequence: TGTGCCAGCAGCCCTCAAGAGGAAGCAGAGACCCAGTACTTC.

J is TRBJ2-5 and V is TRBV29-1, with D possibly TRBD2 on 5 matching bases. Germline V gene lookup returns CDR1 SQVTM and CDR2 ANQGSEA. This CDR3 contains 16 residues. Trimming cost V 2 bases and J 2 bases, with 18 bases left between them. The CDR3: CSVEWVVPEGQETQYF. The CDR3, as DNA: TGCAGCGTTGAATGGGTCGTCCCTGAGGGTCAAGAGACCCAGTACTTC. Based on the CDR3 plus reference TRBV29-1 and TRBJ2-5, the full variable domain is SAVISQKPSRDICQRGTSLTIQCQVDSQVTMMFWYRQQPGQSLTLIATANQGSEATYESGFVIDKFPISRPNLTFSTLTVSNMSPEDSSIYLCSVEWVVPEGQETQYFGPGTRLLVL.